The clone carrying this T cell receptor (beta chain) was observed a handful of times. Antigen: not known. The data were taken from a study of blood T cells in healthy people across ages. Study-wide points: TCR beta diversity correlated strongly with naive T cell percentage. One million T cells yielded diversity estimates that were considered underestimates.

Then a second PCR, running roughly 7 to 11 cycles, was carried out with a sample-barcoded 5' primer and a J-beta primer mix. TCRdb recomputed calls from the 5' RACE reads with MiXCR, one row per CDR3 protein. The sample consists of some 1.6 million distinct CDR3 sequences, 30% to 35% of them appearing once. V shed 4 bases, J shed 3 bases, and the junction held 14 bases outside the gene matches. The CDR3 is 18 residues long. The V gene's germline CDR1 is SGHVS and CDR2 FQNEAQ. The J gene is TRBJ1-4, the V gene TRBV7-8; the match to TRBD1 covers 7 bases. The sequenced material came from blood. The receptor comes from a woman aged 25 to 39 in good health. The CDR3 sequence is CASSSKQTGRGANEKLFF. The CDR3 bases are TGTGCCAGCAGCTCCAAACAGACAGGGAGAGGGGCTAATGAAAAACTGTTTTTT.